This TCR beta chain was sequenced in a study of blood T cell repertoires in COVID-19. Across the whole study: T cells, B-cell-depleted T cells, or PBMCs supplied cDNA or gDNA.

The CDR3 runs to 15 residues. With 2 bases clipped from V and 5 bases from J, the junction kept 3 bases outside the gene matches. CDR1 SEHNR and CDR2 FQNEAQ come from the germline V gene (reference sequence). In the source study's methods: Estimates of nucleated cell counts were drawn from the amplification of reference gene primers. Profiled with immunoSEQ multiplex PCR; TCRdb holds only in-frame clones, not every one. From that table come the V and J calls and clone size; the DNA was used to work out D and trimming. The sample comprises approximately 91,000 clones, about 80% of which are singletons, and around 20% rests with the top ten.

The rearrangement uses TRBV7-9 and TRBJ2-1; TRBD2 aligns across 10 bases. The sequence came from a human donor in a cohort sampled during active COVID-19. Sequences were obtained from peripheral blood. For the CDR3, the DNA is TGTGCCAGCAGCTTACTAGCGGGAGTCAACAATGAGCAGTTCTTC. Encoded protein: CASSLLAGVNNEQFF. The entire variable domain, with the rest obtained from reference TRBV7-9 and TRBJ2-1, is as follows: DTGVSQNPRHKITKRGQNVTFRCDPISEHNRLYWYRQTLGQGPEFLTYFQNEAQLEKSRLLSDRFSAERPKGSFSTLEIQRTEQGDSAMYLCASSLLAGVNNEQFFGPGTRLTVL.